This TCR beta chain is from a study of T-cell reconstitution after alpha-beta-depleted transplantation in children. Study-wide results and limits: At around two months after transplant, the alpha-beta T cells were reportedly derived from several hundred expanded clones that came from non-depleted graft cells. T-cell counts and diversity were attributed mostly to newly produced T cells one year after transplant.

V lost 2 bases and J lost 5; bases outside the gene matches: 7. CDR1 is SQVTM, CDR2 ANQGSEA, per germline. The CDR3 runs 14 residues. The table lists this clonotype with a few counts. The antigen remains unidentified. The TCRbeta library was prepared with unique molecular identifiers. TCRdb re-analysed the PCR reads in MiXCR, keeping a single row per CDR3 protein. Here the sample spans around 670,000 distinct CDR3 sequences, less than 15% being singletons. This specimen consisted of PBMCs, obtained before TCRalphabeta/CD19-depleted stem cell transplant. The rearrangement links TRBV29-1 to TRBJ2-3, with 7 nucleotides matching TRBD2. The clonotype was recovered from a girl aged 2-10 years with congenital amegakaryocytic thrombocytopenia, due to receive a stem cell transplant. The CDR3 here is CSVELRENRDTQYF. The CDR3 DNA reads TGCAGCGTTGAATTGCGGGAGAACAGAGATACGCAGTATTTT.